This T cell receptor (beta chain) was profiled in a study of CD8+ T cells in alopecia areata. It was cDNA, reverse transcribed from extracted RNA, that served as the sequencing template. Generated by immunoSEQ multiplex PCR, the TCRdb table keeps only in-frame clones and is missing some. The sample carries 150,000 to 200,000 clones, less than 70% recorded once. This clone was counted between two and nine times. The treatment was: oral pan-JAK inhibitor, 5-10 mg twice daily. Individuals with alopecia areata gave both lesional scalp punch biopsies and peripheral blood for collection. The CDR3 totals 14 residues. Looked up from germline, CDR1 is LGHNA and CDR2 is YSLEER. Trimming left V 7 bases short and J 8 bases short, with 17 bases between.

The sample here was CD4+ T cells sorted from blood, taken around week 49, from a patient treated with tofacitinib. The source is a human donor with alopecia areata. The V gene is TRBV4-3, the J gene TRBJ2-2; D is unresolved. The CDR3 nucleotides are TGCGCCAGCACCCAGTCGCCTCTTTTGGGGGAGCTGTTTTTT. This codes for CASTQSPLLGELFF.